The 20 T cell receptor beta chains below come from one sample, sequenced in a study of cytomegalovirus exposure and HLA in healthy donors. Primers for the PCR totalled 60 Vbeta and 13 Jbeta. Libraries were prepared by immunoSEQ multiplex PCR; TCRdb keeps only in-frame clonotypes and omits some of them. The table includes approximately 150,000 clones, 70% to 85% detected once. The sequencing input was PBMCs. The receptors were sampled from a human donor in good health.

CDR3 sequence reads: CAWNRDNEQFF. The CDR3 DNA follows: TGTGCCTGGAATCGGGACAATGAGCAGTTCTTC. The J gene is TRBJ2-1, the V gene TRBV30, with D uncertain. The CDR3 is made up of 11 amino acids. Germline-derived CDR1 and CDR2 are GTSNPN and SVGIG (reference sequence). Trimming left V 4 bases short and J 5 bases short, with 6 bases between.

This clone occurred a few times. J is TRBJ1-1 and V is TRBV6-6; D unclear. The CDR3 is made up of 13 amino acids. V was shortened by 5 bases and J by 1 base, with 8 bases between the two germline ends. CDR1 and CDR2 from the germline V gene are MNHNY and SVGAGI (reference sequence). In DNA, the CDR3 is TGTGCCAGCAGTGTACAGCCGAACACTGAAGCTTTCTTT. It is translated as CASSVQPNTEAFF.

This chain uses TRBV30 with TRBJ2-2; 7 bases match TRBD1. This CDR3 is built from 13 residues. With 7 bases clipped from V and 2 bases from J, the junction kept 4 bases outside the gene matches. Per germline, CDR1 GTSNPN and CDR2 SVGIG (reference sequence). CDR3 sequence: CASTGANTGELFF. In DNA form, the CDR3 reads TGTGCCTCTACAGGGGCCAACACCGGGGAGCTGTTTTTT.

The V call is TRBV18, the J call TRBJ1-1; D gene unclear. V was trimmed by 3 bases and J by 1 base, leaving 9 bases between them. The CDR3 has 14 amino acids. Germline V CDR1 and CDR2: KGHSH, LQKENI. The CDR3, as DNA: TGTGCCAGCTCACCTGTGGCGGCGAACACTGAAGCTTTCTTT. The encoded protein is CASSPVAANTEAFF.

The genes are TRBV18 and TRBJ2-5; D is undetermined. The germline V and J ends were trimmed by 4 bases and 0 bases, with 9 bases remaining between them. The CDR3 consists of 14 residues. Germline assignment: CDR1 KGHSH and CDR2 LQKENI. The chain's CDR3 is CASSLGPNQETQYF. CDR3 nucleotide sequence: TGTGCCAGCTCACTGGGCCCCAACCAAGAGACCCAGTACTTC.

The chain joins TRBV11-3 to TRBJ2-3; a possible D gene is TRBD2 (5 bases). V gave up 1 base and J gave up 2 bases, with 10 bases separating them. CDR1 is SGHNT, CDR2 YENEEA, per germline. This CDR3 is built from 15 residues. In DNA, the CDR3 is TGTGCCAGCAGCTTAGGGACTCTTAACACAGATACGCAGTATTTT. The encoded protein is CASSLGTLNTDTQYF. Together with reference TRBV11-3 and TRBJ2-3, the CDR3 gives the full variable domain: EAGVVQSPRYKIIEKKQPVAFWCNPISGHNTLYWYLQNLGQGPELLIRYENEEAVDDSQLPKDRFSAERLKGVDSTLKIQPAELGDSAVYLCASSLGTLNTDTQYFGPGTRLTVL.

The chain employs TRBV15 and TRBJ1-2; D perhaps matches TRBD1 (6 bases). CDR3 length equals 15 residues. The V gene's germline CDR1 is LNHNV and CDR2 YYDKDF (reference sequence). The V end lost 3 bases, the J end lost 3 bases, and 14 bases lay between the germline ends. In nucleotides, the CDR3 is TGTGCCACCAGCAGTGGGGCGGGGGCTCACTATGGCTACACCTTC. Translated, it gives CATSSGAGAHYGYTF.

J is TRBJ1-2 and V is TRBV18; maybe TRBD1 (6 bases). The germline V gene encodes CDR1 KGHSH and CDR2 LQKENI. The germline V and J ends were trimmed by 3 bases and 7 bases, with 15 bases remaining between them. This CDR3 comprises 14 residues. This CDR3 is CASSPGQQTLGYTF. CDR3 in DNA: TGTGCCAGCTCACCGGGACAACAGACCCTTGGCTACACCTTC.

This chain links TRBV7-2 with TRBJ2-7, with 9 positions matching TRBD1. Germline CDR1 reads SGHTA; CDR2 reads FQGNSA. V shed 0 bases and J 1 base; nucleotides not matched to a gene: 16. The CDR3 runs to 20 residues. The CDR3 loop is CASSLAGPQGAFSDSYEQYF. The DNA for the CDR3 is TGTGCCAGCAGCTTAGCGGGCCCACAGGGGGCGTTTTCGGATTCCTACGAGCAGTACTTC.

This chain connects TRBV7-2 to TRBJ1-3, with 7 positions matching TRBD1. The CDR3 length is 16 residues. Germline CDR1 SGHTA, CDR2 FQGNSA. V gave up 3 bases and J gave up 0 bases; unmatched junction bases: 5. In nucleotides, the CDR3 is TGTGCCAGCAGCTTGGCAGGGGGTAACTCTGGAAACACCATATATTTT. Amino acids: CASSLAGGNSGNTIYF. The full variable domain, rest sourced from reference TRBV7-2 and TRBJ1-3, is GAGVSQSPSNKVTEKGKDVELRCDPISGHTALYWYRQSLGQGLEFLIYFQGNSAPDKSGLPSDRFSAERTGGSVSTLTIQRTQQEDSAVYLCASSLAGGNSGNTIYFGEGSWLTVV.

This chain's CDR3 is CASSAMGRETQYF. CDR3 DNA: TGTGCCAGCAGCGCCATGGGCCGGGAGACCCAGTACTTC. This chain links TRBV9 with TRBJ2-5; no clear D. The V gene's germline CDR1 is SGDLS and CDR2 YYNGEE. There are 13 residues in the CDR3. V was pared by 3 bases and J by 5 bases, with 11 bases between.

V and J are TRBV30 and TRBJ1-1; 9 bases align to TRBD1. Germline loops: CDR1 GTSNPN, CDR2 SVGIG (reference sequence). The V gene end was trimmed by 7 bases and the J gene end by 5 bases; junction bases not matched to a gene: 5. CDR3 length equals 12 residues. Here the CDR3 DNA reads TGTGCCTTTACAGGGGGCTGGACTGAAGCTTTCTTT. This gives the protein CAFTGGWTEAFF.

This chain connects TRBV14 to TRBJ2-2; D uncertain. CDR3 length: 13 residues. In germline, CDR1 is SGHDN, CDR2 FVKESK. Deletions cut 5 bases from V and 5 bases from J, with 9 bases between. CDR3 nucleotide sequence: TGTGCCAGCAGCGTTGGCAATACCGGGGAGCTGTTTTTT. The encoded protein is CASSVGNTGELFF.

The chain carries TRBV7-3 and TRBJ1-1; the match to TRBD1 covers 11 bases. Germline CDR1 reads SGHTA; CDR2 reads FQGTGA. The CDR3 is made up of 15 amino acids. The V segment lost 2 bases and the J segment 2 bases; nucleotides outside the gene matches: 1. The CDR3 region is CASSLGQGANTEAFF. The CDR3, as DNA: TGTGCCAGCAGCTTAGGACAGGGGGCCAACACTGAAGCTTTCTTT.

The chain has TRBV18 and TRBJ1-4, with 7 bases aligning to TRBD1. J gave up 4 bases and V 5 bases, and 10 bases lay outside the gene matches. This CDR3 is 16 amino acids long. CDR1 is KGHSH, CDR2 LQKENI, per germline. CDR3 nucleotide sequence: TGTGCCAGCTCAGTGGACAGGCCAACCTATAATGAAAAACTGTTTTTT. Its protein is CASSVDRPTYNEKLFF.

The V and J genes are TRBV7-8 and TRBJ2-7; D unresolved. The CDR3 consists of 16 residues. The germline CDR1 and CDR2 sequences are SGHVS and FQNEAQ. V lost 1 base and J lost 6, with 19 bases in between. The CDR3 is CASSLDAAAIQREQYF. The CDR3 nucleotides read TGTGCCAGCAGCTTAGATGCTGCGGCAATCCAACGCGAGCAGTACTTC. The variable domain in full, completed from reference TRBV7-8 and TRBJ2-7, reads GAGVSQSPRYKVAKRGQDVALRCDPISGHVSLFWYQQALGQGPEFLTYFQNEAQLDKSGLPSDRFFAERPEGSVSTLKIQRTQQEDSAVYLCASSLDAAAIQREQYFGPGTRLTVT.

The table lists this clone with a few counts. The chain recombines TRBV6-1 with TRBJ1-2, with a weak D call TRBD1 (5 bases). The V gene lost 7 bases and the J gene lost 8 bases, with 20 bases spanning the gap. The CDR3 totals 14 residues. CDR1 is MNHNS, CDR2 SASEGT, per germline. The DNA of the CDR3 is TGTGCCAGCACCGAGGAGAAGGGGATGTGGGGCTACACCTTC. Encoded protein: CASTEEKGMWGYTF.

CDR3 region: CASSQVPSGGGNTNEQFF. CDR3 bases: TGTGCCAGCAGCCAAGTCCCTAGCGGGGGGGGCAATACGAATGAGCAGTTCTTC. The chain employs TRBV4-2 and TRBJ2-1; TRBD2 aligns across 12 bases. V was pared by 1 base and J by 7 bases, with 11 bases of the junction left unmatched. Germline V gives CDR1 LGHNA, CDR2 YNFKEQ. CDR3 size: 18 residues.

CDR3 coding DNA: TGTGCCAGCAGCTTCGTCCCCGGACTAGCGGGTACCTACAATGAGCAGTTCTTC. Its translation is CASSFVPGLAGTYNEQFF. The chain carries TRBV7-8 and TRBJ2-1, with TRBD2 identical over 11 bases. Trimming cost V 3 bases and J 2 bases; bases outside gene matches: 9. From germline, CDR1 is SGHVS and CDR2 FQNEAQ. CDR3 size: 18 residues.

The chain employs TRBV30 and TRBJ1-4; the D gene is possibly TRBD1 (6 bases). Germline V gene sequence: CDR1 GTSNPN, CDR2 SVGIG (reference sequence). The length of the CDR3 is 14 residues. Trimming left V 3 bases short and J 0 bases short, with 8 bases between. DNA of the CDR3: TGTGCCTGGAGCAGGGGAGCAACTAATGAAAAACTGTTTTTT. Translation: CAWSRGATNEKLFF.